This T cell receptor beta chain was sequenced during a study of T cells in Graves' hyperthyroidism and ophthalmopathy. Overall study: Staff took peripheral blood when the initial diagnosis was made, before any treatment began.

General study results and limits: Most expanded thyroid clonotypes above 0.001 also appeared in blood.

About this clonotype: As yet, its antigen is unknown. Compared with germline, one end of the junction differs, possibly owing to a read error.

The CDR3 spans 15 residues. The germline gives CDR1 MNHNY, CDR2 SVGAGI (reference sequence). Disease duration under 2 months; hyperthyroidism patients were aged 18 to 65. In making diagnoses, clinical symptoms, serum thyroxine and TRAb, thyroid ultrasound and orbital computed tomography were all used. Authors of the study amplified TCR beta CDR3 regions from RNA transcripts. First-round RT-PCR with HTBI primers amplified the TCR CDR3 region. One entry per CDR3 protein results from TCRdb running MiXCR on the multiplex PCR reads. The profile covers about 510,000 distinct CDR3 sequences, with less than 15% appearing a single time and around 13% taken by the ten largest.

V gene TRBV6-6 combines with J gene TRBJ2-2, with a possible D match to TRBD2 (5 bases). This TCR was sampled from a woman aged 40-49 years with Graves' hyperthyroidism. The material sequenced was blood. The CDR3 region is CASSYSAVNTGELLF. DNA of the CDR3: TGTGCCAGCAGTTACTCGGCAGTAAACACCGGGGAGCTGCTTTTT.